The entry below describes one T cell receptor (beta chain). This clone is labeled large (0.1 to 1%). This receptor's antigen is unknown. Base qualities are not at hand, and no much larger clone is one base apart. Counted from cysteine to phenylalanine, this CDR3 has 15 amino acids. Only the CDR3 portion is preserved as DNA: 45 bases, with reading frame beginning at the first base. The germline V gene specifies MDHEN as CDR1 and SYDVKM as CDR2. Ends trimmed: V by 1 base, J by 6 bases; bases unmatched to a gene: 6. For 5 or 6 healthy donors, sorted CD8+ T cells taken from blood, dermis and epidermis had their TCR beta CDR3 regions analysed. Both blood and skin samples were provided by each TCR-sequenced donor, and all TCR-sequenced donors were healthy individuals. Before TCR beta sequencing, CD8+ T cell populations were isolated by sorting. This sample was taken from a study of CD49a tissue-resident CD8 T cells in human skin (dated by TCRdb to the late 2010s). General notes on the study: The study looked at subsets of tissue-resident memory CD8+ T cells in human skin, with the subsets defined by expression of CD49a, CD69 and CD103.

Library preparation used the immunoSEQ multiplex PCR assay. Processing in the source paper ran as follows. TCR V beta family usage frequencies were compared across the sorted blood, dermal and epidermal CD8+ T cell populations. TCRdb took this table from immuneACCESS and kept in-frame rearrangements with V and J called. Such tables lack part of the clones; where checked against another copy, unresolved V genes explain under half of the gap, and the rest is unexplained. V, J and clone size were drawn from that table, and D and trimming were deduced from the DNA. The sample has about 1,500 clones on record, 65% to 80% of them singletons. Approximately 37% of the sample comes from the top ten.

The rearrangement joined TRBV28 to TRBJ1-5; TRBD1 matches 7 bases in the middle. Sequences were obtained from CLA- CD8+ effector memory T cells sorted from blood. The TCR was taken from a human donor in good health. The CDR3 region has the sequence CASSLSGGLGQPQHF. The DNA sequence is TGTGCCAGCAGTTTATCAGGGGGTCTGGGTCAGCCCCAGCATTTT.